This entry features one T cell receptor (beta chain) sequence. Its antigen target is currently unknown. No clone much larger than this one lies a single base away; base qualities are absent. Every donor was a healthy Caucasian. The data belong to a study of identical twins listed by TCRdb under 2016. Regarding the complete study: The study deep-sequenced TCR alpha and beta repertoires from monozygotic twins, unrelated adults of various ages and cord blood to test whether fetal clonotypes persist. Replicate twin experiments were performed at different times using different library preparation protocols to rule out contamination. What the authors observed across the whole study: Zero-insertion analyses could be partly confounded by invariant T cells such as MAIT and iNKT, although diverse VJ usage argued against such confounding for most clonotypes. Abundant cord blood beta clonotypes had fewer insertions, young adult naive repertoires showed a similar but weaker trend, and memory repertoires showed no such trend. Compared with coincidental sharing between unrelated individuals, out-of-frame TCR alpha sequences shared between twins showed an excess of sequences with low generation probability. Because the same donors could not be followed over many years, the conclusions relied on cross-sectional statistical analysis. Recombination models systematically underestimated out-of-frame TCR alpha sharing in monozygotic twins but agreed with sharing between unrelated individuals. The excess sharing between twins in beta out-of-frame sequences was weaker because fewer shared sequences reduced the signal-to-noise ratio.

The CDR3 contains 15 residues, cysteine and phenylalanine counted. Of all the DNA, just the CDR3 is kept, 45 bases in frame from base 1. Cut back by 7 bases and 7 bases, the V and J ends lie 23 bases apart. The method behind the library was 5' RACE. Sequencing relied on an Illumina HiSeq 2000. A universal primer binding site was added through template switching, and the final cDNA carried a unique molecular identifier so that TCR cDNA molecules could be counted accurately. Specific primers in the conserved constant-segment region were used to synthesize first-strand cDNA for the TCR alpha and beta chains. To control for contamination, every cDNA library carried two barcodes: a SMART-Mk sample barcode plus Illumina barcodes. TruSeq adapter sequences, together with Illumina sample barcodes, were added in two successive PCR steps. Sequencing of the TCR alpha and beta cDNA libraries was done on the Illumina HiSeq platform using custom primers. The published analysis was carried out like this. Raw reads were processed with MiGEC to extract unique molecular identifiers, and MiXCR was used to determine CDR3 positions. Recombination models were inferred per individual with the repgenHMM and IGoR tools using an EM algorithm. The analysis of shared clonotypes was done with the tcR package in R, with sharing normalized by the product of cloneset sizes. To study raw recombination without the effects of thymic and clonal selection, out-of-frame nonproductive sequences were analyzed. The raw public data were reprocessed by TCRdb itself: fastp quality trimming at Q25, MiXCR clonotype calling, in-frame beta chains only. Here each entry gathers all rows of one CDR3 protein and keeps the most common genes and DNA. These V and J calls rely on TCRdb rather than the paper's analysis. The sample has 1.5 million or so distinct CDR3 sequences on record, less than 40% of them singletons. The top ten clonotypes cover over 0.25% of the sample.

The TCR originated in a newborn girl in good health. The V and J segments used are TRBV12-3 or TRBV12-4 and TRBJ2-7, and the D gene may be TRBD2, 7 bases matching. The specimen was cord blood. The DNA sequence is as follows: TGTGCCAGCACTAAAAGGGAGCGGGGACACAATGAGCAGTACTTC. It encodes CASTKRERGHNEQYF.